This T cell receptor (beta chain) emerged from a study of blood T cell repertoires in COVID-19. Profiled with immunoSEQ multiplex PCR; TCRdb holds only in-frame clones, not every one. The sample lists fewer than 250,000 clones; 65% to 85% were seen once. This clone was recorded only once. V dropped 9 bases and J dropped 1 base, with 6 bases sitting between them. CDR1 and CDR2 (germline): SNHLY, FYNNEI. The CDR3 contains 12 residues. The rearrangement joins TRBV2 to TRBJ2-2, with no clear D. The sequence came from a woman aged 25-40 years who had recovered from COVID-19. The sample was PBMCs or T cells enriched from blood (not recorded which). The CDR3 bases are TGTGCCAGTCCTATGAACACCGGGGAGCTGTTTTTT. Its translation is CASPMNTGELFF.